A selection of T cell receptor beta chains follows, all from one sample in a study of T-cell memory formation after mild COVID-19. TCRdb called the 5' RACE reads again in MiXCR, with one record for every CDR3 protein. The sample lists 200,000 to 250,000 distinct CDR3 sequences, about 9.2% seen once, with 3.5% to 4% in the top ten. Sequencing input: PBMCs or a T cell subset sorted from them (not recorded which). These receptors all stem from a man aged 18 to 29 who had mild COVID-19 (a few samples of this study predate the infection). Cell type and time point are not known. The CDR3 runs from the conserved cysteine through the conserved F or W. D genes are given only for firm matches. Clone size, where shown, is once, few, many, or a class for clones that have expanded.

V gene	J gene	D gene	clone size	CDR3 DNA	CDR3 protein
TRBV3-1	TRBJ1-1	TRBD1	-	TGTGCCAGCAGGATACAGGGGGATGGCACTGAAGCTTCCTTT	CASRIQGDGTEASF
TRBV7-2	TRBJ2-2	-	many	TGTGCCAGCAGCTCCCCCCGACAGCGGACCGGGGAGCTGTTTTTT	CASSSPRQRTGELFF
TRBV7-3	TRBJ2-3	-	few	TGTGCCAGCAGCGATAAGGGGACCACAGATACGCAGTATTTT	CASSDKGTTDTQYF
TRBV4-1	TRBJ2-3	TRBD1	many	TGCGCCAGCAGCCTTGGGACAGGGAGGACAGATACGCAGTATTTT	CASSLGTGRTDTQYF
TRBV27	TRBJ1-5	-	-	TGTGCCAGCAGTTACGGCAGGGCGGATCAGCCCCAGCATTTT	CASSYGRADQPQHF
TRBV28	TRBJ1-1	-	-	TGTGCCAGCAGCCATCAAGGGACGGCAGGTGTGAGGGCTTTCTTT	CASSHQGTAGVRAFF
TRBV18	TRBJ2-5	-	many	TGTGCCAGCTCACCTGACAGGCGCCAAGAGACCCAGTACTTC	CASSPDRRQETQYF
TRBV5-1	TRBJ2-3	TRBD2	once	TGCGCCAGCTTCTCGCGGGGGGTCACAGATACGCAGTATTTT	CASFSRGVTDTQYF
TRBV30	TRBJ1-5	-	many	TGTGCCTGGGCAAGACAAGAGAATCAGCCCCAGCATTTT	CAWARQENQPQHF
TRBV12-3/TRBV12-4	TRBJ2-7	TRBD2	-	TGTGCCAGCAGTTTACTAGCGGGGGACTACGAGCAGTACTTC	CASSLLAGDYEQYF
TRBV29-1	TRBJ1-6	-	few	TGCAGCGTTGGGGATTATAATTCACCCCTCCACTTT	CSVGDYNSPLHF
TRBV6-2/TRBV6-3	TRBJ1-5	TRBD1	-	TGTGCCAGCAGAACAACTGGACAGGGACGATTTCAGCCCCAGCATTTT	CASRTTGQGRFQPQHF
TRBV10-1	TRBJ2-1	TRBD1	many	TGCGCCAGCAGTGACGGGACAGGGAGGTCCTACAATGAGCAGTTCTTC	CASSDGTGRSYNEQFF
TRBV29-1	TRBJ2-5	TRBD1	many	TGCAGCGCCACAGGGGGCAAGGAGACCCAGTACTTC	CSATGGKETQYF
TRBV3-1	TRBJ2-5	TRBD2	-	TGTGCCAGCAGCTCCCATAGCGGGGGGGCCGCAGAGACCCAGTACTTC	CASSSHSGGAAETQYF
TRBV27	TRBJ2-7	TRBD1	-	TGTGCCAGCTCATGGACAGGACGCTACGAGCAGTACTTC	CASSWTGRYEQYF
TRBV9	TRBJ2-3	-	few	TGTGCCAGCAGCCCCAACCCCACAGATACGCAGTATTTT	CASSPNPTDTQYF
TRBV12-3/TRBV12-4	TRBJ1-1	TRBD1	-	TGTGCCAGCAGTCCTGGACAGGGGAATCGGGGGAACACTGAAGCTTTCTTT	CASSPGQGNRGNTEAFF
TRBV20-1	TRBJ2-1	-	few	TGCAGTGCTCTCAGCGTCGATGAGCAGTTCTTC	CSALSVDEQFF
TRBV20-1	TRBJ1-6	-	-	TGCAGTGCTCCAGGGTCTCAGACCTATAATTCACCCCTCCACTTT	CSAPGSQTYNSPLHF
TRBV11-2	TRBJ2-1	-	many	TGTGCCAGCAGCTTAGATCTTTCTAGCTCCTACAATGAGCAGTTCTTC	CASSLDLSSSYNEQFF
TRBV29-1	TRBJ2-1	-	many	TGCAGCGCTACCGGGACGCATCGGGGAGAGCAGTTCTTC	CSATGTHRGEQFF
TRBV19	TRBJ1-2	TRBD1	-	TGTGCCAGTAGTTCCCTCCCCGGACAGGGAGCCTATGTCTACACCTTC	CASSSLPGQGAYVYTF
TRBV4-3	TRBJ1-1	-	-	TGCGCCAGCAGCCCAACAGGGTGGACTGAAGCTTTCTTT	CASSPTGWTEAFF
TRBV6-5	TRBJ1-3	-	few	TGTGCCAGCAGTTACAGTCCGGACTTCTCTGGAAACACCATATATTTT	CASSYSPDFSGNTIYF
TRBV30	TRBJ2-7	-	few	TGTGCCTGGAGTGTTTCGTACCCTCTATACGAGCAGTACTTC	CAWSVSYPLYEQYF
TRBV24-1	TRBJ2-1	TRBD1	few	TGTGCCACCTCAGGGACAGGGGACCCCTGGGGGTTTAATGAGCAGTTCTTC	CATSGTGDPWGFNEQFF
TRBV5-5	TRBJ2-5	-	few	TGTGCCAGCAGCTTGAATTGGATCGGGGTCATACAGACCCAGTACTTC	CASSLNWIGVIQTQYF
TRBV12-3/TRBV12-4	TRBJ2-3	TRBD1	many	TGTGCCAGCAGTTCGGGACCGTTCCGGGACAGAAGGAGCACAGATACGCAGTATTTT	CASSSGPFRDRRSTDTQYF
TRBV6-5	TRBJ2-2	TRBD2	-	TGTGCCAGCAGTTCCCACCCCCCGGGGGGATCTGACACCGGGGAGCTGTTTTTT	CASSSHPPGGSDTGELFF
TRBV7-8	TRBJ2-5	TRBD1	many	TGTGCCAGCAGCGCCACAGGGGGCACGCAAGAGACCCAGTACTTC	CASSATGGTQETQYF
TRBV3-1	TRBJ2-2	-	-	TGTGCCAGCAATGTGGGGAACACCGGGGAGCTGTTTTTT	CASNVGNTGELFF
TRBV7-2	TRBJ2-3	TRBD1	-	TGTGCCAGCAGCTCTCAAAGGGGGCCTACAGATACGCAGTATTTT	CASSSQRGPTDTQYF
TRBV7-2	TRBJ2-7	-	-	TGTGCCAGCAGCTCGGACTTCTACGAGCAGTACTTC	CASSSDFYEQYF
TRBV20-1	TRBJ2-2	-	few	TGCAGTGCTGACGCCGGGGTGGCCTTAACCGGGGAGCTGTTTTTT	CSADAGVALTGELFF
TRBV5-5	TRBJ2-7	-	-	TGTGCCAGCAGCTTGGGTACAGGGCCCGAGCAGTACTTC	CASSLGTGPEQYF
TRBV19	TRBJ1-1	-	-	TGTGCCAGTAGCAGGGACTCTGAAGCTTTCTTT	CASSRDSEAFF
TRBV28	TRBJ1-5	TRBD1	-	TGTGCCAGCAGTGCCTCCGGGACAGGGATGCATCAGCCCCAGCATTTT	CASSASGTGMHQPQHF
TRBV6-6	TRBJ2-3	-	-	TGTGCCAGCAGTCTACCGCTAGCGCGAGATACGCAGTATTTT	CASSLPLARDTQYF
TRBV2	TRBJ1-6	-	-	TGTGCCAGCAGTGCGGGACTTAATTCACCCCTCCACTTT	CASSAGLNSPLHF
TRBV9	TRBJ1-1	TRBD1	-	TGTGCCAGCAGCATCGGGGGACAGGGAGATACTGAAGCTTTCTTT	CASSIGGQGDTEAFF